The 14 T cell receptor beta chains given below trace back to one sample, sequenced in a study of T cell changes during pregnancy in multiple sclerosis (dated by TCRdb to the late 2010s). The library was obtained by the immunoSEQ multiplex PCR assay. TCRdb carries this immuneACCESS record with in-frame sequences only. Its versions omit some clonotypes, under half of them owing to an unresolved V gene in the studies checked, with the rest unexplained. The sample table lists fewer than 85,000 clones, 93% of them with a count of one. 2.5% to 3% of the sample belongs to the ten largest clones. Sequencing used peripheral blood, obtained in the second trimester of pregnancy. The origin of the receptors is a female donor with multiple sclerosis, enrolled in a pregnancy study.

This chain links TRBV29-1 with TRBJ1-2; maybe TRBD1 (6 bases). This CDR3 region has 12 residues. In germline, CDR1 is SQVTM, CDR2 ANQGSEA. The germline V and J ends were trimmed by 1 base and 8 bases, with 11 bases remaining between them. The CDR3 DNA reads TGCAGCGTTGAAGTAGGGGGAAGAGGCTACACCTTC. It codes for CSVEVGGRGYTF.

J is TRBJ1-2 and V is TRBV9, with D perhaps TRBD1 (6 bases). This CDR3 region has 14 residues. Trimming left V 0 bases short and J 3 bases short, with 9 bases between. Germline V gene data show CDR1 as SGDLS and CDR2 as YYNGEE. The CDR3 coding sequence is TGTGCCAGCAGCGTAGATCCAGGGGACTATGGCTACACCTTC. Translation: CASSVDPGDYGYTF.

This clone was observed once. The rearrangement links TRBV5-5 to TRBJ2-7; TRBD2 aligns across 14 bases. In germline, CDR1 is SGHKS, CDR2 YYEKEE (reference sequence). The V and J ends lost 4 bases and 4 bases, in that order; junction bases with no gene match: 7. CDR3 length: 16 amino acids. This chain's CDR3 is CASSPRLAGGLYEQYF. CDR3 in DNA: TGTGCCAGCAGCCCTAGACTAGCGGGAGGGCTTTACGAGCAGTACTTC.

The chain recombines TRBV9 with TRBJ2-7; 12 bases agree with TRBD1. The V gene end was trimmed by 2 bases and the J gene end by 3 bases; junction bases not matched to a gene: 3. CDR3 size: 15 residues. Germline V gene data show CDR1 as SGDLS and CDR2 as YYNGEE. In DNA form, the CDR3 reads TGTGCCAGCAGCGTGGGGGACAGGGGGCTCTACGAGCAGTACTTC. Its protein product is CASSVGDRGLYEQYF. Variable domain in full (rest from reference TRBV9 and TRBJ2-7): DSGVTQTPKHLITATGQRVTLRCSPRSGDLSVYWYQQSLDQGLQFLIQYYNGEERAKGNILERFSAQQFPDLHSELNLSSLELGDSALYFCASSVGDRGLYEQYFGPGTRLTVT.

This chain uses TRBV18 with TRBJ1-1; 7 bases are shared with TRBD1. This CDR3 comprises 15 residues. J lost 8 bases, V lost 6 bases, and 15 bases had no gene match. CDR1 is KGHSH and CDR2 is LQKENI in the germline V gene. The CDR3 nucleotides read TGTGCCAGCTCCCAAAACGGGGACAGCCTAGGAGAAGCTTTCTTT. Encoded protein: CASSQNGDSLGEAFF.

This rearrangement joins TRBV19 to TRBJ2-3; maybe TRBD1 (5 bases). Germline V gene sequence: CDR1 LNHDA, CDR2 SQIVND (reference sequence). CDR3 length: 14 amino acids. The V end lost 1 base, the J end lost 9 bases, and 14 bases lay between the germline ends. CDR3 residues: CASSIGQTPGTQYF. DNA of the CDR3: TGTGCCAGTAGTATAGGACAGACCCCCGGGACGCAGTATTTT.

This clone appeared once. The chain joins TRBV12-5 to TRBJ2-3; 9 bases line up with TRBD1. V was clipped by 6 bases and J by 4 bases; unmatched bases: 11. This CDR3 has 16 amino acids. The germline CDR1 and CDR2 sequences are LGHNT and FRNRAP. The CDR3 loop is CASGPFGTGSADTQYF. CDR3 bases: TGTGCTAGTGGCCCGTTCGGGACAGGGTCAGCAGATACGCAGTATTTT. Complete variable domain (other parts from reference TRBV12-5 and TRBJ2-3): DARVTQTPRHKVTEMGQEVTMRCQPILGHNTVFWYRQTMMQGLELLAYFRNRAPLDDSGMPKDRFSAEMPDATLATLKIQPSEPRDSAVYFCASGPFGTGSADTQYFGPGTRLTVL.

The chain links TRBV6-1 to TRBJ2-3, with 10 nucleotides matching TRBD2. The trim removed 1 base at V and 1 base at J, leaving 5 bases unmatched. CDR3 length: 17 amino acids. Germline assignment: CDR1 MNHNS and CDR2 SASEGT. CDR3 bases: TGTGCCAGCAGTGAAGATCCAGCGGGGGGGGGCACAGATACGCAGTATTTT. Residues: CASSEDPAGGGTDTQYF.

The chain uses TRBV11-2 and TRBJ1-1; 7 bases line up with TRBD1. The CDR3 runs 13 residues. Germline-derived CDR1 and CDR2 are SGHAT and FQNNGV. V lost 0 bases to trimming and J lost 7 bases; unmatched junction nucleotides: 2. For the CDR3, the DNA is TGTGCCAGCAGCTTAGAAGACAGGGATGAAGCTTTCTTT. It translates to CASSLEDRDEAFF.

The genes are TRBV5-1 and TRBJ2-5; D is unresolved. The germline gives CDR1 SGHRS, CDR2 YFSETQ. V lost 1 base and J lost 4, with 5 bases in between. The CDR3 spans 12 residues. The DNA of the CDR3 is TGCGCCAGCAGCTTGCGCGCAGAGACCCAGTACTTC. It is translated as CASSLRAETQYF.

With respect to this clone: Its ends do not fully match the called genes, so a read error is possible. This chain links TRBV19 with TRBJ2-7; TRBD1 matches 8 bases. This CDR3 has 12 amino acids. CDR1 LNHDA and CDR2 SQIVND come from the germline V gene (reference sequence). CDR3 in amino acids: CASSERTGQKHF. Here the CDR3 DNA reads TGTGCCAGTAGTGAGCGGACAGGGCAAAAGCACTTC.

The chain employs TRBV7-9 and TRBJ1-4; D unresolved. CDR1 and CDR2 (germline): SEHNR, FQNEAQ (reference sequence). There are 15 residues in the CDR3. The V end was cut by 3 bases, the J end by 3 bases, with 11 bases between. CDR3 bases: TGTGCCAGCAGCTTCGGCCCCCGGGCTAATGAAAAACTGTTTTTT. Residues: CASSFGPRANEKLFF. The complete variable domain, with remaining parts taken from reference TRBV7-9 and TRBJ1-4, reads DTGVSQNPRHKITKRGQNVTFRCDPISEHNRLYWYRQTLGQGPEFLTYFQNEAQLEKSRLLSDRFSAERPKGSFSTLEIQRTEQGDSAMYLCASSFGPRANEKLFFGSGTQLSVL.

The rearrangement links TRBV7-2 to TRBJ2-3, with 7 bases fitting TRBD2. The germline V gene has CDR1 SGHTA and CDR2 FQGNSA. This CDR3 contains 15 residues. V shed 1 base and J 2 bases; nucleotides not matched to a gene: 3. The CDR3 DNA reads TGTGCCAGCAGCTTAGTTGGGGGGGACACAGATACGCAGTATTTT. Translation: CASSLVGGDTDTQYF.

This chain joins TRBV27 and TRBJ2-7; 7 bases align to TRBD2. The length of the CDR3 is 14 residues. Per the germline V gene, CDR1 is MNHEY and CDR2 is SMNVEV (reference sequence). V gave up 2 bases and J gave up 3 bases; unmatched junction bases: 4. The CDR3 sequence is CASSLGRGGYEQYF. For the CDR3, the DNA is TGTGCCAGCAGTTTAGGCCGCGGGGGCTACGAGCAGTACTTC.